Below are 27 T cell receptor beta chains sequenced from a single sample in a study of T cell clonotyping in hematopoietic cell transplantation. Data came from immunoSEQ multiplex PCR; TCRdb stores just in-frame clones and leaves some out. Of about 3,100 clones in the sample, about 90% are singletons; the top ten hold 7.5% to 9%. The specimen was PBMCs, collected at the time of graft-versus-host disease after allogeneic stem cell transplant. Receptors were obtained from a male patient between 55 and 70 years old who had an allogeneic stem cell transplant from a related donor, so the T cells may come from the graft donor. Some clones in this sample may be carry-over from other donors' samples.

The CDR3 DNA is TGTGCCATCAGTGGGGGGCCTGGAGAGACCCAGTACTTC. It is translated as CAISGGPGETQYF. The J gene is TRBJ2-5, the V gene TRBV10-3; D may be TRBD1 (6 bases). Trimming removed 4 bases from V and 4 bases from J, with 10 bases in between. The germline V gene encodes CDR1 ENHRY and CDR2 SYGVKD. The CDR3 spans 13 residues.

V is TRBV5-1 and J is TRBJ1-1; a possible D gene is TRBD1 (5 bases). Germline V gives CDR1 SGHRS, CDR2 YFSETQ. Trimming removed 0 bases at V and 2 bases at J, with 14 bases between. This CDR3 is built from 16 residues. The CDR3 DNA reads TGCGCCAGCAGCTTGGCGATCCCGGGGCGAAACACTGAAGCTTTCTTT. Its protein is CASSLAIPGRNTEAFF.

As DNA, the CDR3 is TGCGCCAGCAGCCACCCCTGGGCGGGGGAGACCGGGGAGCTGTTTTTT. Its protein is CASSHPWAGETGELFF. The rearrangement uses TRBV4-1 and TRBJ2-2, with 7 bases matching TRBD2. In germline, CDR1 is MGHRA, CDR2 YSYEKL. The trim removed 3 bases at V and 5 bases at J, leaving 9 bases unmatched. The CDR3 length is 16 residues.

This clone was observed a single time. The V call is TRBV16, the J call TRBJ1-4, with D perhaps TRBD1 (5 bases). CDR3 length: 14 amino acids. V lost 3 bases, J lost 7 bases, and 12 bases lay in between. Germline CDR1 reads KGHSY; CDR2 reads FQNENV. The CDR3 here is CASSHVKGLEKLFF. The CDR3 nucleotides are TGTGCCAGCAGCCACGTAAAGGGGCTTGAAAAACTGTTTTTT.

The chain recombines TRBV19 with TRBJ1-1, with D possibly matching TRBD1 (5 bases). CDR1 and CDR2 (germline): LNHDA, SQIVND (reference sequence). V gave up 1 base and J gave up 2 bases, with 8 bases separating them. The CDR3 is 14 residues long. CDR3 DNA sequence: TGTGCCAGTAGTATAGGAGGGGATAACACTGAAGCTTTCTTT. Translating gives CASSIGGDNTEAFF.

The chain is built from TRBV6-1 and TRBJ2-1; no definite D call. CDR1 and CDR2 from the germline V gene are MNHNS and SASEGT. V was pared by 5 bases and J by 6 bases, with 20 bases between. This CDR3 is built from 16 residues. The CDR3 DNA reads TGTGCCAGCAGTAAAGAGGACCCCTTGGGAAGCAATGAGCAGTTCTTC. Protein sequence: CASSKEDPLGSNEQFF.

This clone was found once. This chain connects TRBV5-1 to TRBJ2-7; 8 positions agree with TRBD1. The trim removed 6 bases at V and 3 bases at J, leaving 17 bases unmatched. The CDR3 runs to 17 residues. CDR1 is SGHRS, CDR2 YFSETQ, per germline. The CDR3 nucleotides read TGCGCCAGCACCCAGGGGGCGCCGGGCAGGGGGCACTACGAGCAGTACTTC. Encoded protein: CASTQGAPGRGHYEQYF. The full variable domain, rest sourced from reference TRBV5-1 and TRBJ2-7, is KAGVTQTPRYLIKTRGQQVTLSCSPISGHRSVSWYQQTPGQGLQFLFEYFSETQRNKGNFPGRFSGRQFSNSRSEMNVSTLELGDSALYLCASTQGAPGRGHYEQYFGPGTRLTVT.

The chain couples TRBV11-3 to TRBJ2-7; D may be TRBD2 (5 bases). Deletions cut 1 base from V and 0 bases from J, with 10 bases between. This CDR3 is built from 15 residues. CDR1 and CDR2 (germline): SGHNT, YENEEA. The CDR3 DNA reads TGTGCCAGCAGCTTAGGACCGGGGAGCTCCTACGAGCAGTACTTC. Amino acid sequence: CASSLGPGSSYEQYF.

J is TRBJ2-5 and V is TRBV11-3; D unclear. Germline CDR1 is SGHNT and CDR2 is YENEEA. The CDR3 is 15 residues long. V gave up 0 bases and J gave up 4 bases, with 12 bases separating them. The chain's CDR3 is CASSLEALSRETQYF. For the CDR3, the DNA is TGTGCCAGCAGCTTAGAGGCCCTAAGTAGAGAGACCCAGTACTTC.

This clone was seen a few times. The chain joins TRBV7-8 to TRBJ1-1; D unresolved. CDR3 length equals 14 residues. V shed 1 base and J shed 1 base, with 7 bases lying between them. The germline CDR1 and CDR2 sequences are SGHVS and FQNEAQ. The CDR3 loop is CASSLDDGNTEAFF. The CDR3 nucleotides read TGTGCCAGCAGCTTAGATGACGGGAACACTGAAGCTTTCTTT.

The J gene is TRBJ2-1, the V gene TRBV5-1; no clear D gene. The ends were cut back, 0 bases at V and 8 bases at J, with 6 bases in the middle. This CDR3 has 12 residues. Germline V gene data show CDR1 as SGHRS and CDR2 as YFSETQ. The CDR3 spells CASSLANDEQFF. The CDR3 DNA reads TGCGCCAGCAGCTTGGCCAACGATGAGCAGTTCTTC.

This chain connects TRBV7-6 to TRBJ2-7, with TRBD1 as a possible D gene (8 bases). The CDR3 contains 15 residues. The V and J ends lost 5 bases and 2 bases respectively, with 16 bases between them. From germline, CDR1 is SGHVS and CDR2 FNYEAQ. The CDR3 DNA reads as TGTGCCAGCAGCCCGAGAACAGGGGGGGCCTACGAGCAGTACTTC. This sequence encodes CASSPRTGGAYEQYF.

This sequence joins TRBV25-1 and TRBJ2-5; 13 bases line up with TRBD2. Germline V gives CDR1 MGHDK, CDR2 SYGVNS. The length of the CDR3 is 15 residues. Here the CDR3 DNA reads TGTTACGGACTAGCGGGGGCCCTCTTTTCCGAGACCCAGTACTTC. Translated: CYGLAGALFSETQYF.

The rearrangement joins TRBV6-6 to TRBJ1-1; D is uncertain. Between the trimmed V and J ends, which lost 5 bases and 1 base, there was a span of 11 bases. Per the germline V gene, CDR1 is MNHNY and CDR2 is SVGAGI (reference sequence). The CDR3 has 14 amino acids. Here the CDR3 reads CASSHGTANTEAFF. For the CDR3, the DNA is TGTGCCAGCAGTCACGGAACTGCGAACACTGAAGCTTTCTTT.

The chain employs TRBV11-2 and TRBJ1-6, with a tentative D call TRBD1 (6 bases). V was pared by 0 bases and J by 7 bases, with 16 bases between. CDR1 and CDR2 from the germline V gene are SGHAT and FQNNGV. The length of the CDR3 is 17 residues. DNA for the CDR3: TGTGCCAGCAGCTTAGATATTCCGGGGGCAGGGAATTCACCCCTCCACTTT. It specifies CASSLDIPGAGNSPLHF.

CDR3 coding DNA: TGTGCCAGCAGTGAAGCTAGCGGGGGCCAAGAGACCCAGTACTTC. Its translation: CASSEASGGQETQYF. The rearrangement uses TRBV6-1 and TRBJ2-5, with 9 bases matching TRBD2. V lost 0 bases, J lost 1 base, and 0 bases stayed unmatched. Germline loops: CDR1 MNHNS, CDR2 SASEGT. The CDR3 runs 15 residues.

The chain links TRBV12-5 to TRBJ2-7; D is undetermined. Trimming took off 1 base at V and 5 bases at J, with 6 bases between the two ends. The CDR3 contains 12 residues. In germline, CDR1 is LGHNT, CDR2 FRNRAP. CDR3 sequence reads: CASGLDLNEQYF. DNA of the CDR3: TGTGCTAGTGGTTTGGATCTGAACGAGCAGTACTTC.

The CDR3, as DNA: TGCAGCGTTCAAGGACTAGCGGGGGGCTTAAATGAGCAGTTCTTC. It yields the protein CSVQGLAGGLNEQFF. The chain employs TRBV29-1 and TRBJ2-1, with 14 bases matching TRBD2. Germline CDR1 reads SQVTM; CDR2 reads ANQGSEA. CDR3 length: 15 amino acids. Trimming took 5 bases from V and 7 from J; bases not matched to a gene: 7.

The CDR3 DNA reads TGCAGCGCGGGAGGACAGGCGCTTGGAGCTTTCTTT. This gives the protein CSAGGQALGAFF. The chain combines TRBV29-1 with TRBJ1-1; 7 bases are shared with TRBD1. Germline V CDR1 and CDR2: SQVTM, ANQGSEA. CDR3 length equals 12 residues. The J segment lost 10 bases and the V segment lost 7 bases, leaving 12 bases of the junction unmatched.

The V call is TRBV28, the J call TRBJ2-7, with D possibly called TRBD1 or TRBD2 (5 bases each). The CDR3 contains 15 residues. CDR1 is MDHEN, CDR2 SYDVKM, per germline. V lost 3 bases and J lost 3, with 15 bases in between. DNA of the CDR3: TGTGCCAGCAGTTTTTCACAGGACTGGGACTACGAGCAGTACTTC. Encoded protein: CASSFSQDWDYEQYF.

This chain uses TRBV6-5 with TRBJ1-2, with 7 bases lining up with TRBD1. This CDR3 comprises 15 residues. Germline lookup yields CDR1 MNHEY and CDR2 SVGAGI. J gave up 8 bases and V 6 bases, and 15 bases lay outside the gene matches. This CDR3 reads CASSRLLEGATGYTF. DNA for the CDR3: TGTGCCAGCAGCAGACTTTTGGAGGGGGCGACCGGCTACACCTTC.

This chain links TRBV11-2 with TRBJ2-5; D possibly corresponds to TRBD1 (5 bases). Germline V gene lookup returns CDR1 SGHAT and CDR2 FQNNGV. Between the trimmed V and J ends, which lost 4 bases and 2 bases, there was a span of 20 bases. This CDR3 contains 17 residues. The CDR3 spells CASSSNPPRGLQETQYF. The DNA of the CDR3 is TGTGCCAGCAGCTCCAACCCCCCAAGGGGTTTACAAGAGACCCAGTACTTC.

The chain is built from TRBV6-1 and TRBJ1-2, with a weak D call TRBD1 (5 bases). Germline assignment: CDR1 MNHNS and CDR2 SASEGT. The V end was cut by 8 bases, the J end by 0 bases, with 13 bases between. There are 14 residues in the CDR3. The CDR3 here is CASRGGPSNYGYTF. DNA of the CDR3: TGTGCCAGCCGGGGCGGCCCTTCTAACTATGGCTACACCTTC.

This chain uses TRBV4-1 with TRBJ2-7, with D possibly TRBD1 on 7 matching bases. The CDR3 extends over 15 amino acids. Germline CDR1 and CDR2: MGHRA and YSYEKL. Trimming shortened V by 1 base and J by 2 bases, and 12 bases separated the two germline ends. The chain's CDR3 is CASSQGQGGTYEQYF. CDR3 nucleotides: TGCGCCAGCAGCCAAGGACAGGGAGGCACCTACGAGCAGTACTTC.

With respect to this clone: A read error may produce the germline difference seen at one junction end. V is TRBV10-3 and J is TRBJ1-5, with 7 bases lining up with TRBD1. The CDR3 covers 14 residues. In germline, CDR1 is ENHRY, CDR2 SYGVKD. The CDR3 sequence is CATSTGDLNQPQHF. CDR3 sequence (DNA): TGTGCCACCAGTACAGGGGACCTCAATCAGCCCCAGCATTTT.

The chain joins TRBV19 to TRBJ1-5, with 10 bases aligning to TRBD1. Losses at the gene ends were 10 bases for V and 0 bases for J; bases not matched to a gene: 3. This CDR3 region has 14 residues. Germline V lookup: CDR1 LNHDA, CDR2 SQIVND (reference sequence). The CDR3 nucleotides are TGTGCCATAGGGACAGGGGATAGCAATCAGCCCCAGCATTTT. Translation gives CAIGTGDSNQPQHF.

The chain links TRBV10-3 to TRBJ2-2, with a weak D call TRBD2 (5 bases). Looked up from germline, CDR1 is ENHRY and CDR2 is SYGVKD. The CDR3 consists of 14 residues. Trimming took 8 bases from V and 3 from J, leaving 13 bases between them. The chain's CDR3 is CAIGLVEDTGELFF. CDR3 nucleotides: TGTGCCATCGGACTCGTCGAGGACACCGGGGAGCTGTTTTTT.